These 27 T cell receptor beta chains were all obtained from the same sample, sequenced in a study of T-cell reconstitution after alpha-beta-depleted transplantation in children. Unique molecular identifiers featured in how the TCRbeta library was prepared. TCRdb re-called the PCR reads through MiXCR, storing one row per CDR3 protein. This repertoire shows some 550,000 distinct CDR3 sequences, about 16% found once; its top ten account for 3% to 3.5%. The sequences come from PBMCs from the stem cell graft donor, collected from the stem cell graft. These receptors originate from a human donor who donated a stem cell graft to a child with acute lymphoblastic leukemia.

The gene calls are TRBV3-1 and TRBJ1-1; D unclear. V lost 0 bases, J lost 1 base, and 9 bases lay in between. CDR1 and CDR2 (germline): LGHDT, YNNKEL (reference sequence). The CDR3 is 15 residues long. CDR3 sequence: CASSQERAWNTEAFF. Written as DNA, the CDR3 is TGTGCCAGCAGCCAAGAAAGGGCCTGGAACACTGAAGCTTTCTTT.

In its sample, this clonotype was seen a few times. This chain links TRBV13 with TRBJ1-3; no firm D call. The CDR3 sequence is 15 residues long. Trimming cost V 5 bases and J 0 bases, with 11 bases left between them. Per germline, CDR1 PRHDT and CDR2 FYEKMQ (reference sequence). In DNA, the CDR3 is TGTGCCAGCAGCCTACTGATGAGCTCTGGAAACACCATATATTTT. Its protein product is CASSLLMSSGNTIYF.

The chain carries TRBV9 and TRBJ2-1; tentative D call: TRBD1 (6 bases). The CDR3 has 12 amino acids. The germline V and J ends were trimmed by 3 bases and 6 bases, with 7 bases remaining between them. Germline CDR1 and CDR2: SGDLS and YYNGEE. The CDR3 DNA reads as TGTGCCAGCAGCGACAGGGCCAATGAGCAGTTCTTC. This encodes CASSDRANEQFF.

The chain has TRBV12-3 or TRBV12-4 and TRBJ1-2; D is perhaps TRBD1 (6 bases). CDR3 length: 12 residues. V was pared by 5 bases and J by 8 bases, with 12 bases between. CDR3 in amino acids: CASSTTGLGYTF. The CDR3 DNA follows: TGTGCCAGCAGTACTACAGGGTTAGGCTACACCTTC.

The chain has TRBV5-1 and TRBJ2-2, with 7 nucleotides matching TRBD1. V was pared by 4 bases and J by 4 bases, with 4 bases of the junction left unmatched. CDR3 length: 14 residues. CDR1 SGHRS and CDR2 YFSETQ come from the germline V gene. The CDR3 loop is CASSLGTVTGELFF. CDR3 bases: TGCGCCAGCAGCCTCGGGACAGTCACCGGGGAGCTGTTTTTT.

The sample holds a few counts of this clonotype. The chain combines TRBV4-1 with TRBJ2-7, with 11 bases identical to TRBD1. The CDR3 is made up of 14 amino acids. The V segment lost 4 bases and the J segment 7 bases; nucleotides outside the gene matches: 6. Germline CDR1 and CDR2: MGHRA and YSYEKL. This CDR3 is CASSLGQGAWEQYF. CDR3 DNA: TGCGCCAGCAGCCTCGGACAGGGGGCATGGGAGCAGTACTTC.

The chain is built from TRBV20-1 and TRBJ1-5, with a tentative D call TRBD1 (6 bases). V was clipped by 0 bases and J by 0 bases, with 9 bases between them. Germline V gene lookup returns CDR1 DFQATT and CDR2 SNEGSKA (reference sequence). The CDR3 has 15 amino acids. In DNA, the CDR3 is TGCAGTGCTAGAGAAGGGACACATAGCAATCAGCCCCAGCATTTT. Protein product: CSAREGTHSNQPQHF.

This clonotype was detected only a few times. This chain joins TRBV6-5 and TRBJ2-5, with 12 bases aligning to TRBD1. Germline V gives CDR1 MNHEY, CDR2 SVGAGI. This CDR3 is 18 amino acids long. V shed 0 bases and J 4 bases; nucleotides not matched to a gene: 9. CDR3 coding DNA: TGTGCCAGCAGTTACTCGGGGACAGGGGGCGTATATCGAGAGACCCAGTACTTC. Protein sequence: CASSYSGTGGVYRETQYF.

This clonotype was detected a few times. The chain carries TRBV27 and TRBJ2-7; 9 bases are shared with TRBD2. Germline V gene sequence: CDR1 MNHEY, CDR2 SMNVEV (reference sequence). The CDR3 sequence is 16 residues long. Trimming cost V 0 bases and J 0 bases; bases outside gene matches: 3. The CDR3 DNA reads as TGTGCCAGCAGTTTATCCAGCGGGAGGTACTCCTACGAGCAGTACTTC. This gives the protein CASSLSSGRYSYEQYF.

CDR3 bases: TGCGCCAGCAGCTCTGGCAGGGGGCTCTCTGGGGCCAACGTCCTGACTTTC. It encodes CASSSGRGLSGANVLTF. This chain links TRBV5-1 with TRBJ2-6, with 8 bases fitting TRBD1. This CDR3 has 17 residues. V was pared by 3 bases and J by 0 bases, with 5 bases of the junction left unmatched. Germline V CDR1 and CDR2: SGHRS, YFSETQ.

This clonotype has ten or more counts. V is TRBV9 and J is TRBJ1-1; 7 nucleotides agree with TRBD1. The CDR3 sequence is 15 residues long. Trimming cost V 0 bases and J 3 bases; bases outside gene matches: 5. The germline V gene encodes CDR1 SGDLS and CDR2 YYNGEE. CDR3 amino acids: CASSVVGQGDTEAFF. The CDR3 DNA sequence: TGTGCCAGCAGCGTAGTGGGTCAGGGGGACACTGAAGCTTTCTTT.

The chain links TRBV5-1 to TRBJ2-7, with 8 bases lining up with TRBD2. This CDR3 contains 15 residues. The V gene's germline CDR1 is SGHRS and CDR2 YFSETQ. With 0 bases clipped from V and 6 bases from J, the junction kept 8 bases outside the gene matches. The chain's CDR3 is CASSLEAGERTEQYF. DNA of the CDR3: TGCGCCAGCAGCTTGGAAGCGGGAGAGAGGACCGAGCAGTACTTC. The variable domain in full, completed from reference TRBV5-1 and TRBJ2-7, reads KAGVTQTPRYLIKTRGQQVTLSCSPISGHRSVSWYQQTPGQGLQFLFEYFSETQRNKGNFPGRFSGRQFSNSRSEMNVSTLELGDSALYLCASSLEAGERTEQYFGPGTRLTVT.

This clonotype was observed a few times. The chain links TRBV3-1 to TRBJ2-2; D is uncertain. Trimming removed 0 bases from V and 0 bases from J, with 11 bases in between. The CDR3 contains 17 residues. Germline lookup yields CDR1 LGHDT and CDR2 YNNKEL (reference sequence). The chain's CDR3 is CASSQEIRPTNTGELFF. In nucleotides, the CDR3 is TGTGCCAGCAGCCAAGAGATACGACCCACGAACACCGGGGAGCTGTTTTTT.

The genes are TRBV5-8 and TRBJ1-2; weak D call: TRBD1 (5 bases). CDR3 length equals 13 residues. From germline, CDR1 is SGHTS and CDR2 YDEGEE. V lost 2 bases and J 7 bases, leaving 12 bases between the germline ends. DNA for the CDR3: TGTGCCAGCAGCTTCACCCAGGGATCTGGCTACACCTTC. This codes for CASSFTQGSGYTF.

The gene calls are TRBV28 and TRBJ2-5, with D possibly matching TRBD1 (6 bases). The CDR3 loop spans 19 amino acids. Trimming pared 2 bases from V and 3 bases from J, leaving 25 bases between. CDR1 MDHEN and CDR2 SYDVKM come from the germline V gene. The CDR3 is CASSLNPWERRDTKETQYF. In DNA form, the CDR3 reads TGTGCCAGCAGTTTAAACCCCTGGGAACGCCGGGACACAAAAGAGACCCAGTACTTC. Together with reference TRBV28 and TRBJ2-5, the CDR3 gives the full variable domain: DVKVTQSSRYLVKRTGEKVFLECVQDMDHENMFWYRQDPGLGLRLIYFSYDVKMKEKGDIPEGYSVSREKKERFSLILESASTNQTSMYLCASSLNPWERRDTKETQYFGPGTRLLVL.

In this sample, this clonotype turned up a few times. The chain combines TRBV6-5 with TRBJ2-3, with D uncertain. The CDR3 extends over 15 amino acids. Trimming shortened V by 0 bases and J by 3 bases, and 10 bases separated the two germline ends. CDR1 MNHEY and CDR2 SVGAGI come from the germline V gene. As DNA, the CDR3 is TGTGCCAGCAGTTACTCGGGTAGCAAAACAGATACGCAGTATTTT. It is translated as CASSYSGSKTDTQYF.

The chain combines TRBV18 with TRBJ2-3; D gene uncertain. The CDR3 is made up of 15 amino acids. Germline V gene data show CDR1 as KGHSH and CDR2 as LQKENI. Trimming pared 1 base from V and 1 base from J, leaving 9 bases between. CDR3 region: CASSPQTGGTDTQYF. Here the CDR3 DNA reads TGTGCCAGCTCACCACAAACCGGAGGCACAGATACGCAGTATTTT.

This clonotype has only a few counts. This chain uses TRBV27 with TRBJ2-1, with 10 bases lining up with TRBD2. CDR1 MNHEY and CDR2 SMNVEV come from the germline V gene (reference sequence). Trimming took 3 bases from V and 8 from J; bases not matched to a gene: 4. This CDR3 is 14 amino acids long. The DNA for the CDR3 is TGTGCCAGCAGTTTGCTAGCGGGGGACGATGAGCAGTTCTTC. It codes for CASSLLAGDDEQFF.

The chain joins TRBV12-3 or TRBV12-4 to TRBJ2-7; D gene unclear. The CDR3 has 14 residues. With 1 base removed from V and 6 bases from J, the gap between germline ends came to 13 bases. The CDR3 nucleotides are TGTGCCAGCAGTTTAGTTGGGAAGGACGGCGAGCAGTACTTC. It specifies CASSLVGKDGEQYF.

This clonotype was picked up a small number of times. This chain joins TRBV7-2 and TRBJ2-5; D call uncertain. Trimming shortened V by 3 bases and J by 4 bases, and 12 bases separated the two germline ends. CDR1 and CDR2 from the germline V gene are SGHTA and FQGNSA. This CDR3 has 14 amino acids. This CDR3 reads CASSLTRLGETQYF. Here the CDR3 DNA reads TGTGCCAGCAGCTTGACGAGACTCGGAGAGACCCAGTACTTC.

This clonotype came up a few times. The V and J genes are TRBV12-3 or TRBV12-4 and TRBJ2-3, with D perhaps TRBD1 (6 bases). CDR3 length: 15 amino acids. With 6 bases removed from V and 3 bases from J, the gap between germline ends came to 16 bases. Here the CDR3 DNA reads TGTGCCAGCAGACCTACAGGGCAATTTACAGATACGCAGTATTTT. This sequence encodes CASRPTGQFTDTQYF.

This chain joins TRBV3-1 and TRBJ2-7; 8 nucleotides agree with TRBD2. In germline, CDR1 is LGHDT, CDR2 YNNKEL (reference sequence). The V gene end was trimmed by 4 bases and the J gene end by 4 bases; junction bases not matched to a gene: 3. This CDR3 contains 13 residues. The CDR3, as DNA: TGTGCCAGCAGCCGCGGGGGGCTATACGAGCAGTACTTC. Encoded protein: CASSRGGLYEQYF.

This clonotype was counted a few times. CDR3 coding DNA: TGTGCCAGCAGCCACGGACTAGCCCTCAACACCGGGGAGCTGTTTTTT. Translating it yields CASSHGLALNTGELFF. The V gene is TRBV7-2, the J gene TRBJ2-2; 8 bases align to TRBD2. V dropped 5 bases and J dropped 2; count of bases not matched to a gene: 7. The CDR3 contains 16 residues. The germline V gene encodes CDR1 SGHTA and CDR2 FQGNSA.

This clonotype was picked up a small number of times. The CDR3 bases are TGTGCCACCAGTGATTCGAAGGGTATATCCTACAATGAGCAGTTCTTC. It translates to CATSDSKGISYNEQFF. This chain links TRBV24-1 with TRBJ2-1, with unresolved D. CDR1 is KGHDR, CDR2 SFDVKD, per germline. This CDR3 spans 16 amino acids. V was shortened by 2 bases and J by 1 base, with 11 bases between the two germline ends.

J is TRBJ2-5 and V is TRBV12-3 or TRBV12-4; the match to TRBD1 covers 10 bases. The CDR3 sequence is 14 residues long. J gave up 3 bases and V 5 bases, and 3 bases lay outside the gene matches. The CDR3 nucleotides are TGTGCCAGCAGTGCTGGACAGGGGGAAGAGACCCAGTACTTC. Residues: CASSAGQGEETQYF.

As concerns this clonotype: One junction end does not reproduce the germline sequence, and a read error may be involved. This sequence joins TRBV14 and TRBJ2-7; D is unclear. This CDR3 region has 16 residues. The germline gives CDR1 SGHDN, CDR2 FVKESK. CDR3 loop: CARSQDLLGIAYEQYF. The CDR3 coding sequence is TGTGCCAGAAGCCAAGACCTTTTAGGGATAGCTTACGAGCAGTACTTC.

The chain recombines TRBV5-1 with TRBJ2-5; perhaps TRBD2 as D (6 bases). From germline, CDR1 is SGHRS and CDR2 YFSETQ. Trimming removed 7 bases at V and 5 bases at J, with 21 bases between. This CDR3 is 15 amino acids long. The CDR3 sequence: CASRPAIAEWETQYF. The DNA for the CDR3 is TGCGCCAGCCGCCCTGCGATAGCGGAGTGGGAGACCCAGTACTTC. The whole variable domain, remainder taken from reference TRBV5-1 and TRBJ2-5, is KAGVTQTPRYLIKTRGQQVTLSCSPISGHRSVSWYQQTPGQGLQFLFEYFSETQRNKGNFPGRFSGRQFSNSRSEMNVSTLELGDSALYLCASRPAIAEWETQYFGPGTRLLVL.